The clone carrying this T cell receptor (beta chain) was counted at least ten times. No antigen is known for it. cDNA molecules, individually, were tagged with unique molecular identifiers. One entry per CDR3 protein results from TCRdb running MiXCR on the 5' RACE reads. The sample has over 20,000 distinct CDR3 sequences, about 5.5% seen once; the top ten hold 2% to 2.5%. These data belong to a study of early T cells in non-severe SARS-CoV-2 infection. Study overall: Sequencing used unsorted whole-blood bulk RNA, so chains lack pairing. Points from the study as a whole: Anti-spike CD8 specificities were favored by VDJdb matching, whose results missed private and CD4 specificities.

The CDR3 is 14 amino acids. V was cut by 8 bases and J by 6 bases, with 20 bases left in between. Germline CDR1 MNHEY, CDR2 SVGEGT. Material for sequencing was whole blood. The TCR originated in an adult who was a healthcare worker with PCR-confirmed SARS-CoV-2 infection or an uninfected control (not recorded which). This sequence joins TRBV6-2 or TRBV6-3 and TRBJ2-7; D possibly corresponds to TRBD2 (5 bases). This CDR3 reads CASGRGSKTGEQYF. The CDR3 nucleotides are TGTGCCAGCGGGAGAGGGTCAAAGACGGGCGAGCAGTACTTC.